This entry features one TCR beta chain sequence. CDR1 and CDR2 (germline): SGHVS, FQNEAQ. This CDR3 region has 15 residues. J was trimmed by 3 bases and V by 5 bases; bases with no gene match: 5. Produced via immunoSEQ multiplex PCR; TCRdb's table is partial and in-frame only. The repertoire holds over 110,000 clones, approximately 94% seen once, with roughly 4.9% in the top ten. The sample originates from a study of T cell responses to AZD1222 COVID-19 vaccine. The receptor's source is an adult in good health. The material sequenced was peripheral blood, taken on day 0 of AZD1222 vaccination. The rearrangement joins TRBV7-8 to TRBJ1-3, with 9 bases that match TRBD1. The CDR3, as DNA: TGTGCCAGCAGCCCAGACAGGGGGTATGGAAACACCATATATTTT. Protein sequence: CASSPDRGYGNTIYF.